Reported below is one T cell receptor (beta chain). In the original processing: The authors estimated nucleated cell counts from reference gene primer amplification. Sequencing used immunoSEQ multiplex PCR; TCRdb keeps in-frame clones, though not all of them. Clonal size and the V and J genes are those of that table, whereas D and trimming came from the DNA. Among about 31,000 clones, approximately 87% were seen once, and the ten largest hold more than 20%. The sample is drawn from a study of blood T cell repertoires in COVID-19. As for the study in general: Sites across the United States, Italy and Spain contributed samples from acute and convalescent COVID-19.

Germline V CDR1 and CDR2: ENHRY, SYGVKD. V was clipped by 8 bases and J by 4 bases, with 14 bases between them. The CDR3 loop spans 13 amino acids. This TCR derives from a human donor with active COVID-19. The donor label of this sample is uncertain. Sequenced input: peripheral blood. The chain couples TRBV10-3 to TRBJ1-1; perhaps TRBD1 as D (5 bases). The CDR3: CAIRGGTGTEAFF. CDR3 DNA sequence: TGTGCCATCCGCGGGGGGACCGGCACTGAAGCTTTCTTT.